This is a list of T cell receptor beta chains from one sample in a study of OX40 agonist ivuxolimab in advanced cancers. TCRdb's copy holds only in-frame clones and misses some; the assay was immunoSEQ multiplex PCR. Seen here are about 68,000 clones, roughly 86% observed once, and the top ten hold approximately 2.1%. The starting material was CD4+ or CD8+ T cells sorted from blood, obtained in a trial of the OX40 agonist ivuxolimab. The source is an adult with an advanced solid tumor such as melanoma, head and neck, liver or kidney cancer. Both conserved end residues are part of each CDR3. A D gene is named only where the DNA matches it firmly. Size is omitted from some rows. Given values are once, few, many or a class for expanded clones.

V gene	D gene	clone size	CDR3 length	J gene	CDR3 protein	CDR3 DNA
TRBV4-3	-	-	14	TRBJ1-2	CASSQVGRDYGYTF	TGCGCCAGCAGCCAAGTCGGGAGGGACTATGGCTACACCTTC
TRBV5-1	TRBD2	-	15	TRBJ2-3	CASSLAGTSGDTQYF	TGCGCCAGCAGCTTGGCCGGGACTAGCGGAGATACGCAGTATTTT
TRBV9	-	-	17	TRBJ2-3	CASSPQLRGMVGSTQYF	TGTGCCAGCAGCCCCCAGCTCCGGGGGATGGTAGGTTCTACGCAGTATTTT
TRBV9	TRBD2	-	20	TRBJ2-3	CASSVSGGASGGSSTDTQYF	TGTGCCAGCAGCGTATCAGGCGGTGCTAGCGGGGGATCTAGCACAGATACGCAGTATTTT
TRBV5-4	TRBD2	-	19	TRBJ2-2	CASSLGVAGGPTNTGELFF	TGTGCCAGCAGCTTGGGGGTAGCGGGAGGGCCGACGAACACCGGGGAGCTGTTTTTT
TRBV5-6	-	once	13	TRBJ2-7	CASSPRWTNEQYF	TGTGCCAGCAGCCCCCGCTGGACCAACGAGCAGTACTTC
TRBV7-7	TRBD1	once	13	TRBJ2-5	CACNEGQMETQYF	TGTGCTTGCAATGAGGGACAGATGGAGACCCAGTACTTC
TRBV13	-	-	13	TRBJ2-3	CASSLGVTDTQYF	TGTGCCAGCAGCTTAGGGGTGACAGATACGCAGTATTTT
TRBV7-2	TRBD2	-	17	TRBJ2-3	CASSLSAGGPSTDTQYF	TGTGCCAGCAGCTTATCAGCGGGGGGGCCTAGCACAGATACGCAGTATTTT
TRBV7-8	-	-	19	TRBJ2-4	CASSLGLPLGGQAKNIQYF	TGTGCCAGCAGCTTAGGTCTCCCGTTAGGAGGGCAAGCCAAAAACATTCAGTACTTC
TRBV18	TRBD1	-	14	TRBJ1-2	CASSPPGQVRGYTF	TGTGCCAGCTCACCACCGGGACAGGTGCGCGGCTACACCTTC
TRBV7-2	TRBD2	once	14	TRBJ2-3	CASSFSGREDTQYF	TGTGCCAGCAGCTTTAGCGGGAGGGAAGATACGCAGTATTTT
TRBV14	-	-	15	TRBJ1-6	CASSLQGSWNSPLHF	TGTGCCAGCAGCCTACAGGGCTCTTGGAATTCACCCCTCCACTTT
TRBV7-9	TRBD1	once	14	TRBJ2-5	CASSQGQGQETQYF	TGTGCCAGCAGCCAGGGACAGGGGCAAGAGACCCAGTACTTC
TRBV6-6	TRBD1	-	16	TRBJ1-1	CASSYWARTGRTEAFF	TGTGCCAGCAGTTACTGGGCCCGGACAGGGAGAACTGAAGCTTTCTTT
TRBV18	-	once	13	TRBJ2-5	CASSPTTQETQYF	TGTGCCAGCTCACCAACGACCCAAGAGACCCAGTACTTC
TRBV9	-	once	15	TRBJ2-1	CASSARLEGDNEQFF	TGTGCCAGCAGCGCCCGACTAGAGGGGGACAATGAGCAGTTCTTC
TRBV7-3	TRBD2	-	15	TRBJ2-1	CASSFRGEGLNEQFF	TGTGCCAGCAGCTTCAGAGGGGAGGGCCTCAATGAGCAGTTCTTC
TRBV19	-	-	14	TRBJ1-3	CASRKRDGENTIYF	TGTGCCAGTCGAAAGAGAGACGGGGAAAACACCATATATTTT
TRBV15	-	-	15	TRBJ1-1	CATSRVTALDPEAFF	TGTGCCACCAGCAGAGTAACCGCTCTTGACCCTGAAGCTTTCTTT
TRBV18	-	-	14	TRBJ2-7	CASSPQTRTYEQYF	TGTGCCAGCTCCCCACAGACCAGAACCTACGAGCAGTACTTC
TRBV5-1	-	-	15	TRBJ2-5	CASKGGLRLEETQYF	TGCGCCAGCAAAGGAGGCCTTCGACTAGAGGAGACCCAGTACTTC
TRBV7-5	-	-	13	TRBJ1-2	CARSLGTAWGYTF	TGTGCCAGAAGCTTAGGGACCGCATGGGGCTACACCTTC
TRBV28	-	-	12	TRBJ1-2	CASSLSGQGYTF	TGTGCCAGCAGTTTAAGTGGACAAGGCTACACCTTC
TRBV4-1	-	-	13	TRBJ1-2	CASSQSGPYGYTF	TGCGCCAGCAGCCAATCGGGGCCCTATGGCTACACCTTC
TRBV19	-	-	14	TRBJ2-3	CASSQTVFTDTQYF	TGTGCCAGTAGTCAGACAGTTTTTACAGATACGCAGTATTTT
TRBV20-1	-	-	11	TRBJ2-1	CSARNGNEQFF	TGCAGTGCTAGAAACGGGAATGAGCAGTTCTTC
TRBV28	-	-	13	TRBJ2-5	CASTGLSGETQYF	TGTGCCAGTACAGGGTTGTCAGGAGAGACCCAGTACTTC
TRBV6-5	-	-	13	TRBJ2-7	CASSYRIDYEQYF	TGTGCCAGCAGCTACAGGATTGACTACGAGCAGTACTTC